This T cell receptor beta chain was profiled in a study of long-term antiretroviral therapy in people with HIV. A note on this clone: Its antigen remains unidentified.

Whole-study findings and limits: Whereas controls had wider CDR3 length ranges, HIV repertoires had narrower ones. Post-ART samples showed increased diversity that remained below transplant donor control levels.

The germline gives CDR1 MNHEY, CDR2 SMNVEV (reference sequence). V was pared by 6 bases and J by 3 bases, with 18 bases between. This CDR3 is built from 15 residues. Version v3.0 of the immunoSEQ assay was performed at survey level. Sequencing was directed toward about 35,000-50,000 T-cell genomes in each sample. Assay used: immunoSEQ multiplex PCR; TCRdb lists only in-frame clones, some missing. The sample lists roughly 23,000 clones, 75% to 85% occurring once. The sample here was unsorted PBMCs, taken 0.1 years before starting antiretroviral therapy. The chain is built from TRBV27 and TRBJ2-7; TRBD1 is a possible D gene (6 bases). This receptor was taken from a man between 18 and 35 years old with HIV. CDR3 loop: CASRRDRTAIYEQYF. The DNA of the CDR3 is TGTGCCAGCAGGCGAGACAGGACTGCCATCTACGAGCAGTACTTC.